The rows below give T cell receptor beta chains drawn from one sample of a study of blood T cell repertoires in COVID-19. Data came from immunoSEQ multiplex PCR; TCRdb stores just in-frame clones and leaves some out. The sample has just over 95,000 clones; approximately 82% are singletons. The sample taken for sequencing was peripheral blood. The receptors were sampled from a man in his 60s with acute or convalescent COVID-19. Each CDR3 is given with its conserved first and last residue. D genes are given only for firm matches. Part of the rows lack a size; the others show once, few, many or a class for expanded clones.

TRBV2	-	TRBJ1-5	TRBD1	CASSTGTGNNQPQHF	TGTGCCAGCAGCACCGGGACAGGGAACAATCAGCCCCAGCATTTT
TRBV5-6	-	TRBJ2-1	-	CASSFYRVGNEQFF	TGTGCCAGCAGCTTTTACAGGGTGGGCAATGAGCAGTTCTTC
TRBV19	-	TRBJ2-2	TRBD2	CASSRTGGPSTGELFF	TGTGCCAGTAGTAGAACGGGAGGGCCTAGCACCGGGGAGCTGTTTTTT
TRBV5-6	-	TRBJ2-7	TRBD1	CASSPGTGVHEQYF	TGTGCCAGCAGCCCCGGGACAGGGGTCCACGAGCAGTACTTC
TRBV30	-	TRBJ1-5	-	CACRGGDNQPQHF	TGTGCCTGTCGGGGCGGGGACAATCAGCCCCAGCATTTT
TRBV7-6	-	TRBJ1-1	TRBD1	CASSSGGFEAFF	TGTGCCAGCAGTTCAGGGGGCTTTGAAGCTTTCTTT
TRBV29-1	-	TRBJ1-1	-	CSVSGDGRTEAFF	TGCAGCGTGTCAGGGGACGGTCGCACTGAAGCTTTCTTT
TRBV5-1	-	TRBJ1-1	-	CASSISHANTEAFF	TGCGCCAGCAGCATCTCACACGCGAACACTGAAGCTTTCTTT
TRBV27	-	TRBJ2-6	-	CASSPPSSGANVLTF	TGTGCCAGCAGTCCTCCTAGCTCTGGGGCCAACGTCCTGACTTTC
TRBV3-1/TRBV3-2	-	TRBJ1-1	TRBD1	CASSSYSGGTEAFF	TGTGCCAGCAGCTCTTATTCAGGGGGGACTGAAGCTTTCTTT
TRBV10-1	few	TRBJ2-3	-	CASSESGGGVTQYF	TGCGCCAGCAGTGAGTCCGGTGGCGGGGTTACGCAGTATTTT
TRBV30	-	TRBJ2-5	TRBD1	CAWRVDRTGETQYF	TGTGCCTGGAGGGTGGACAGGACTGGGGAGACCCAGTACTTC